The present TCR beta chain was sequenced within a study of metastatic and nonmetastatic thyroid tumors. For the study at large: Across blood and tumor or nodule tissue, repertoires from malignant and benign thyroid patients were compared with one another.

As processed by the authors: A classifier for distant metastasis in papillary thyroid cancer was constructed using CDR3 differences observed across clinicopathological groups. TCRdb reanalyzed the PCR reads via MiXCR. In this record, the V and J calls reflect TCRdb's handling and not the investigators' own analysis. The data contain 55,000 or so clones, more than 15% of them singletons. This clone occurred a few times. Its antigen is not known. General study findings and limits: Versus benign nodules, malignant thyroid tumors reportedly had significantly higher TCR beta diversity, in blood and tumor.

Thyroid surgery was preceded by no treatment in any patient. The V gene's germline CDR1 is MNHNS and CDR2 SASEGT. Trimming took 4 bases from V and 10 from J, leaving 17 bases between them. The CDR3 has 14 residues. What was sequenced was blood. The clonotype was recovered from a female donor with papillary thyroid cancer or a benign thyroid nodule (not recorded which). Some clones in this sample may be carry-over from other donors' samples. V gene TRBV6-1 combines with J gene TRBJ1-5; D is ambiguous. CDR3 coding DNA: TGTGCCAGCAGTGTAGCGGTGGCATTCAGCCCCCAGCATTTT. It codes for CASSVAVAFSPQHF.